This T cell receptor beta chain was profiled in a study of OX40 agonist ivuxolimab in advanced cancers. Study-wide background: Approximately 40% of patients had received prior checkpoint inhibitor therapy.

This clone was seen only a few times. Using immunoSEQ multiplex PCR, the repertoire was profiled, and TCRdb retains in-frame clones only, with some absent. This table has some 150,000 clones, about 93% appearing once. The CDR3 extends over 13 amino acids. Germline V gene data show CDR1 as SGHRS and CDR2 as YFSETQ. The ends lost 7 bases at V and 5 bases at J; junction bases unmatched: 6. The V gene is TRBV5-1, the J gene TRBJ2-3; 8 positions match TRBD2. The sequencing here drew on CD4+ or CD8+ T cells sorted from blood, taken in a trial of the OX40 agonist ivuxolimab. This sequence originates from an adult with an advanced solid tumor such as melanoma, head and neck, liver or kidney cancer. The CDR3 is CASEAGGGDTQYF. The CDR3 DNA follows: TGCGCCAGCGAGGCGGGGGGAGGAGATACGCAGTATTTT.